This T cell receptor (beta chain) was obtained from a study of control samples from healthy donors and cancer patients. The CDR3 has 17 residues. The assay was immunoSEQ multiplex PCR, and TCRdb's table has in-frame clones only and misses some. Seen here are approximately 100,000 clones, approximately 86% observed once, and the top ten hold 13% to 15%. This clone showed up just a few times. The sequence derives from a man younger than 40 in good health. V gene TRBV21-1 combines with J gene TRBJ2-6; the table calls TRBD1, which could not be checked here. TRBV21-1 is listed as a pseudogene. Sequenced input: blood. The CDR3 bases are TGTGCCAGCAGCGCCCGGGACAGGGGGTCCGGGGCCAACGTCCTGACTTTC. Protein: CASSARDRGSGANVLTF.